This entry is about one T cell receptor beta chain. The antigen remains undetermined. These data originate in a study of T cells in Graves' hyperthyroidism and ophthalmopathy. The wider study: Peripheral blood sampling occurred at initial diagnosis, before any treatment.

Study results and limitations: Ophthalmopathy, which appeared later, was predicted by the model a median 6.5 months before onset. Blood also held most thyroid clonotypes expanded beyond 0.001.

In patients aged 18 to 65, hyperthyroidism was newly diagnosed, with duration under 2 months. The CDR3 loop spans 14 amino acids. The V end was cut by 5 bases, the J end by 8 bases, with 18 bases between. TCR beta CDR3 sequences were amplified from RNA transcripts. A set of HTBI primers served as the primers for a first-round RT-PCR of the TCR CDR3. TCRdb reanalysed the multiplex PCR reads using MiXCR and keeps one entry per CDR3 protein. The sample records roughly 800,000 distinct CDR3 sequences, around 38% being singletons. The sample was blood. The source of this sequence is a man in his late teens or twenties with Graves' hyperthyroidism. The rearrangement links TRBV12-3 or TRBV12-4 to TRBJ1-2; tentative D call: TRBD1 (5 bases). CDR3 sequence reads: CASSPDGATRGYTF. CDR3 nucleotides: TGTGCCAGCAGTCCAGACGGGGCGACGCGGGGCTACACCTTC.